This entry features one T cell receptor beta chain sequence. Antigen unknown. This record belongs to a study of monozygotic twins with inflammatory bowel disease. Germline V gene data show CDR1 as ENHRY and CDR2 as SYGVKD. CDR3 length: 17 amino acids. Regarding the study as a whole: Among IBD patients, fewer clonotypes were shared with others than among healthy twins, especially with disease activity. Ultimately, a single strong signal or clonotype associated with IBD was not supported.

Every TCR library used roughly 3,400 ng of total RNA. UMIs that included a 6-nucleotide sample barcode were added by template switching, which took place during cDNA synthesis. TCRdb re-called the 5' RACE reads, yielding one record per CDR3 amino acid sequence without DNA. This repertoire includes fewer than 400,000 distinct CDR3 sequences. The chain has TRBV10-3 and TRBJ2-5; TCRdb returns TRBD1, unconfirmable since there is no DNA. The source is a human donor with ulcerative colitis or Crohn's disease, or a healthy co-twin of an affected twin (not recorded which). Sequenced sample: blood. CDR3: CAISDQIQGAGRETQYF.